This record concerns one T cell receptor (beta chain) sequence. The sample is drawn from a study of T cell responses to AZD1222 COVID-19 vaccine. Germline V gene data show CDR1 as SGHDT and CDR2 as YYEEEE. The CDR3 is 13 residues long. Trimming took 4 bases from V and 7 from J, leaving 9 bases between them. Produced via immunoSEQ multiplex PCR; TCRdb's table is partial and in-frame only. The table records 100,000 or so clones, about 88% of them present only once. Sequencing was performed on peripheral blood, taken on day 0 of AZD1222 vaccination. The chain has TRBV5-6 and TRBJ1-6, with unresolved D. This TCR derives from an adult in good health. The CDR3 bases are TGTGCCAGCAGCCTCCGAACCAATTCACCCCTCCACTTT. As protein: CASSLRTNSPLHF. Full variable domain (remainder filled in from reference TRBV5-6 and TRBJ1-6): DAGVTQSPTHLIKTRGQQVTLRCSPKSGHDTVSWYQQALGQGPQFIFQYYEEEERQRGNFPDRFSGHQFPNYSSELNVNALLLGDSALYLCASSLRTNSPLHFGNGTRLTVT.